The following is a TCR beta chain sequence with its context. This sample stems from a study of blood T cell repertoires in COVID-19. Looking at the study overall: The origin of the acute and convalescent COVID-19 samples was the United States, Italy and Spain.

Trimming took off 6 bases at V and 5 bases at J, with 11 bases between the two ends. The CDR3 runs to 13 residues. In germline, CDR1 is SGHRS, CDR2 YFSETQ. The table came from immunoSEQ multiplex PCR; TCRdb's copy has only in-frame clones and leaves some out. The profile shows about 200,000 clones, around 83% of them singletons. What was sequenced was peripheral blood. The V call is TRBV5-1, the J call TRBJ2-2; D is ambiguous. The receptor was derived from a woman aged 50 to 60 with COVID-19, enrolled during active disease. The CDR3 DNA reads TGCGCCAGCACAACTTTGAGTACCGGGGAGCTGTTTTTT. Translation gives CASTTLSTGELFF.